What follows are 29 T cell receptor beta chains derived from one specimen sequenced in a study of identical twins. TCRdb reprocessed the 5' RACE reads via MiXCR and lists one record per CDR3 protein. Of 700,000 to 950,000 distinct CDR3 sequences in the sample, about 12% are singletons; the top ten hold around 1.5%. This same sample was also taken into another study, of yellow fever vaccine responses in identical twins.

Sequenced input: PBMCs. These receptors all come from a woman aged 18-29 years in good health.

The rearrangement uses TRBV15 and TRBJ2-7; D is possibly TRBD2 (5 bases). Between the trimmed V and J ends, which lost 6 bases and 0 bases, there was a span of 15 bases. Germline V gene data show CDR1 as LNHNV and CDR2 as YYDKDF (reference sequence). The CDR3 consists of 15 residues. The CDR3 DNA follows: TGTGCCACCAGTCTAGCCCCAGCGGTCTCCTACGAGCAGTACTTC. It yields the protein CATSLAPAVSYEQYF. Supplemented by reference TRBV15 and TRBJ2-7, the full variable domain reads DAMVIQNPRYQVTQFGKPVTLSCSQTLNHNVMYWYQQKSSQAPKLLFHYYDKDFNNEADTPDNFQSRRPNTSFCFLDIRSPGLGDTAMYLCATSLAPAVSYEQYFGPGTRLTVT.

The V call is TRBV2, the J call TRBJ2-1, with no clear D. Germline V gene lookup returns CDR1 SNHLY and CDR2 FYNNEI. Trimming took off 7 bases at V and 7 bases at J, with 8 bases between the two ends. The CDR3 is 11 residues long. CDR3 bases: TGTGCCAGCATGGCGGTGAATGAGCAGTTCTTC. It codes for CASMAVNEQFF.

V is TRBV3-1 and J is TRBJ1-2, with D unclear. V was clipped by 0 bases and J by 0 bases, with 5 bases between them. Per germline, CDR1 LGHDT and CDR2 YNNKEL (reference sequence). CDR3 length equals 14 residues. The CDR3 sequence: CASSQEASNYGYTF. In DNA, the CDR3 is TGTGCCAGCAGCCAAGAAGCCTCTAACTATGGCTACACCTTC.

The table lists this clonotype with a few counts. The chain employs TRBV20-1 and TRBJ2-7; 8 bases fit TRBD2. Germline V gene data show CDR1 as DFQATT and CDR2 as SNEGSKA (reference sequence). This CDR3 is 15 amino acids long. The J segment lost 0 bases and the V segment lost 3 bases, leaving 7 bases of the junction unmatched. In nucleotides, the CDR3 is TGCAGTGCTAGTCCTACAGCGGGGGACTCCTACGAGCAGTACTTC. This gives the protein CSASPTAGDSYEQYF.

This clonotype occurred a few times. CDR3 protein: CASSLALSGGSTDTQYF. In DNA, the CDR3 is TGCGCCAGCAGCTTGGCCTTAAGCGGGGGCAGCACAGATACGCAGTATTTT. V usage is TRBV5-1 and J usage is TRBJ2-3, with TRBD2 matching 8 bases. The CDR3 sequence is 17 residues long. V lost 0 bases and J lost 0; bases outside the gene matches: 6. The germline V gene encodes CDR1 SGHRS and CDR2 YFSETQ.

The rearrangement links TRBV10-3 to TRBJ1-2, with D unresolved. The CDR3 is 13 amino acids. V lost 3 bases to trimming and J lost 2 bases, with 7 bases between them. CDR1 is ENHRY, CDR2 SYGVKD, per germline. The chain's CDR3 is CAISDAANYGYTF. Here the CDR3 DNA reads TGTGCCATCAGTGACGCAGCCAACTATGGCTACACCTTC.

This clonotype came up a few times. The rearrangement joins TRBV7-6 to TRBJ2-1; a possible D gene is TRBD2 (5 bases). CDR3 length: 13 amino acids. V lost 3 bases to trimming and J lost 8 bases, with 11 bases between them. Germline CDR1 SGHVS, CDR2 FNYEAQ. The CDR3 DNA reads TGTGCCAGCAGCTTCCCTCCGCGGGATGAGCAGTTCTTC. Translating it yields CASSFPPRDEQFF.

The chain couples TRBV7-2 to TRBJ2-1; possible D gene TRBD2, 5 bases. This CDR3 has 16 residues. V was clipped by 0 bases and J by 0 bases, with 9 bases between them. Germline assignment: CDR1 SGHTA and CDR2 FQGNSA. The CDR3 region has the DNA TGTGCCAGCAGCTTAGCCCCAGCGGTCTCCTACAATGAGCAGTTCTTC. This sequence encodes CASSLAPAVSYNEQFF.

This chain uses TRBV14 with TRBJ2-1, with 11 bases matching TRBD2. From germline, CDR1 is SGHDN and CDR2 FVKESK. V dropped 4 bases and J dropped 8; count of bases not matched to a gene: 10. This CDR3 region has 16 residues. As DNA, the CDR3 is TGTGCCAGCAGCCGGAGTCGAGCACTAGCGGGAGATGAGCAGTTCTTC. Protein: CASSRSRALAGDEQFF.

This clonotype was seen repeatedly, ten times or more. This sequence joins TRBV18 and TRBJ1-5; D not resolved. Trimming removed 4 bases at V and 0 bases at J, with 7 bases between. Germline V gene lookup returns CDR1 KGHSH and CDR2 LQKENI. CDR3 size: 14 residues. The CDR3 bases are TGTGCCAGCTCACAATTGGGTAGCAATCAGCCCCAGCATTTT. Encoded protein: CASSQLGSNQPQHF.

The gene calls are TRBV7-6 and TRBJ2-5; D unclear. The CDR3 is made up of 14 amino acids. V was trimmed by 4 bases and J by 4 bases, leaving 13 bases between them. Germline V gene lookup returns CDR1 SGHVS and CDR2 FNYEAQ. For the CDR3, the DNA is TGTGCCAGCAGCTCCGGCCAGACGGGAGAGACCCAGTACTTC. Its translation is CASSSGQTGETQYF.

V usage is TRBV24-1 and J usage is TRBJ2-1, with TRBD2 identical over 8 bases. V lost 0 bases, J lost 5 bases, and 5 bases stayed unmatched. The length of the CDR3 is 16 residues. Germline V CDR1 and CDR2: KGHDR, SFDVKD. The CDR3 bases are TGTGCCACCAGTGATTTGCCAACTAGCGGAGACAATGAGCAGTTCTTC. It is translated as CATSDLPTSGDNEQFF.

The chain couples TRBV24-1 to TRBJ2-1; possible D gene TRBD2, 6 bases. CDR1 KGHDR and CDR2 SFDVKD come from the germline V gene. Trimming pared 7 bases from V and 1 base from J, leaving 13 bases between. CDR3 length: 15 amino acids. The CDR3 protein is CATSSGTSSYNEQFF. CDR3 nucleotides: TGTGCCACCAGCTCCGGGACTTCTTCCTACAATGAGCAGTTCTTC.

The chain recombines TRBV6-1 with TRBJ2-7; D perhaps matches TRBD2 (6 bases). Looked up from germline, CDR1 is MNHNS and CDR2 is SASEGT. Trimming took 8 bases from V and 5 from J, leaving 19 bases between them. CDR3 length equals 14 residues. The CDR3 DNA is TGTGCCAGCGACTTGGGACTTAGCGGCCACGAGCAGTACGTC. Encoded protein: CASDLGLSGHEQYV.

The V gene is TRBV20-1, the J gene TRBJ2-5, with D maybe TRBD2 (6 bases). In germline, CDR1 is DFQATT, CDR2 SNEGSKA (reference sequence). The CDR3 spans 14 residues. V lost 5 bases and J 5 bases, leaving 18 bases between the germline ends. Here the CDR3 DNA reads TGCAGTGCTTACTCGGGGGTAAATCTCGAGACCCAGTACTTC. It encodes CSAYSGVNLETQYF.

This clonotype was counted only a few times. The gene calls are TRBV10-3 and TRBJ1-2; TRBD1 matches at 10 bases. V lost 0 bases to trimming and J lost 0 bases; unmatched junction nucleotides: 7. In germline, CDR1 is ENHRY, CDR2 SYGVKD. This CDR3 is 18 amino acids long. CDR3 amino acids: CAISESGYGTGANYGYTF. CDR3 sequence (DNA): TGTGCCATCAGTGAGTCGGGATACGGGACAGGGGCTAACTATGGCTACACCTTC.

This clonotype has ten or more counts. The genes are TRBV4-1 and TRBJ2-5, with a tentative D call TRBD2 (5 bases). The CDR3 has 15 amino acids. The V end lost 4 bases, the J end lost 5 bases, and 17 bases lay between the germline ends. CDR1 and CDR2 (germline): MGHRA, YSYEKL. The CDR3 DNA follows: TGCGCCAGCAGCCGGACCCTAGCTCCCGCGGAGACCCAGTACTTC. Amino acid sequence: CASSRTLAPAETQYF.

This clonotype was detected a few times. V gene TRBV4-1 combines with J gene TRBJ1-2; D gene ambiguous. Trimming removed 0 bases from V and 8 bases from J, with 10 bases in between. This CDR3 spans 13 amino acids. Germline CDR1 MGHRA, CDR2 YSYEKL. CDR3 in DNA: TGCGCCAGCAGCCAAGAGACATCGTCCGGCTACACCTTC. Translating gives CASSQETSSGYTF.

This rearrangement joins TRBV4-1 to TRBJ2-7; D gene unclear. The CDR3 totals 13 residues. CDR1 MGHRA and CDR2 YSYEKL come from the germline V gene. Trimming cost V 1 base and J 7 bases, with 11 bases left between them. CDR3 amino acids: CASSQGGSGEQYV. In nucleotides, the CDR3 is TGCGCCAGCAGCCAAGGCGGCAGTGGAGAGCAGTACGTC.

In this sample, this clonotype turned up many times. The chain joins TRBV12-3 or TRBV12-4 to TRBJ1-2; perhaps TRBD1 as D (5 bases). With 6 bases removed from V and 0 bases from J, the gap between germline ends came to 8 bases. This CDR3 spans 13 amino acids. The CDR3 bases are TGTGCCAGCAGCTTGACAGCTAACTATGGCTACACCTTC. Its translation: CASSLTANYGYTF.

The chain links TRBV3-1 to TRBJ2-7; D gene uncertain. This CDR3 region has 13 residues. V was trimmed by 1 base and J by 1 base, leaving 5 bases between them. CDR1 LGHDT and CDR2 YNNKEL come from the germline V gene (reference sequence). The CDR3 DNA reads as TGTGCCAGCAGCCAAGGAATGTCCTACGAGCAGTACGTC. This codes for CASSQGMSYEQYV.

This clonotype was recorded many times. V is TRBV12-3 or TRBV12-4 and J is TRBJ1-1; the D gene is possibly TRBD1 (5 bases). This CDR3 region has 14 residues. V lost 5 bases to trimming and J lost 0 bases, with 10 bases between them. CDR3 in amino acids: CASSPLTVNTEAFF. For the CDR3, the DNA is TGTGCCAGCAGTCCCCTGACAGTGAACACTGAAGCTTTCTTT.

V gene TRBV18 combines with J gene TRBJ1-4; D remains ambiguous. Germline V lookup: CDR1 KGHSH, CDR2 LQKENI. With 0 bases removed from V and 11 bases from J, the gap between germline ends came to 10 bases. The CDR3 consists of 13 residues. This CDR3 reads CASSPPNEQKLFF. The CDR3 nucleotides are TGTGCCAGCTCACCACCGAATGAACAGAAACTGTTTTTT.

This clonotype was seen more than once but under ten times. This sequence joins TRBV19 and TRBJ2-1; TRBD2 matches 8 bases. V lost 6 bases, J lost 2 bases, and 9 bases stayed unmatched. The CDR3 length is 16 residues. The germline CDR1 and CDR2 sequences are LNHDA and SQIVND (reference sequence). CDR3 loop: CASRPAGGGPYNEQFF. CDR3 bases: TGTGCCAGTAGGCCCGCCGGGGGGGGGCCCTACAATGAGCAGTTCTTC.

This chain connects TRBV10-3 to TRBJ2-7; D possibly matches TRBD1 or TRBD2 (7 bases each). The CDR3 is 15 residues long. Per germline, CDR1 ENHRY and CDR2 SYGVKD. Trimming shortened V by 3 bases and J by 7 bases, and 19 bases separated the two germline ends. CDR3: CAISDVTQGEGEQYF. Here the CDR3 DNA reads TGTGCCATCAGTGATGTAACCCAGGGGGAGGGTGAGCAGTACTTC.

The rearrangement links TRBV2 to TRBJ1-1, with D possibly being TRBD1 (5 bases). Trimming took 6 bases from V and 8 from J, leaving 10 bases between them. The CDR3 loop spans 11 amino acids. Germline V gene lookup returns CDR1 SNHLY and CDR2 FYNNEI. CDR3 coding DNA: TGTGCCAGCAGGGACACCTTCGAAGCTTTCTTT. Protein: CASRDTFEAFF.

This clonotype was seen a few times. The chain has TRBV20-1 and TRBJ2-3; 10 bases agree with TRBD2. Losses at the gene ends were 5 bases for V and 4 bases for J; bases not matched to a gene: 9. CDR1 is DFQATT, CDR2 SNEGSKA, per germline (reference sequence). The CDR3 is made up of 15 amino acids. CDR3 region: CSALAGTSAADTQYF. CDR3 sequence (DNA): TGCAGTGCTCTAGCCGGGACTAGCGCCGCAGATACGCAGTATTTT.

This chain joins TRBV12-3 or TRBV12-4 and TRBJ2-4; a weak D match, TRBD2 (5 bases). The ends were cut back, 3 bases at V and 0 bases at J, with 9 bases in the middle. The CDR3 runs 15 residues. CDR3 region: CASSFGGIAKNIQYF. The CDR3 DNA is TGTGCCAGCAGTTTTGGAGGAATAGCCAAAAACATTCAGTACTTC.

The rearrangement joins TRBV2 to TRBJ1-6, with a weak D call TRBD1 (6 bases). The CDR3 is made up of 15 amino acids. Deletions cut 6 bases from V and 9 bases from J, with 18 bases between. The germline CDR1 and CDR2 sequences are SNHLY and FYNNEI. CDR3 in DNA: TGTGCCAGCAGCCATCGGGACACCAGGACTTCACCCCTCCACTTT. Protein: CASSHRDTRTSPLHF.